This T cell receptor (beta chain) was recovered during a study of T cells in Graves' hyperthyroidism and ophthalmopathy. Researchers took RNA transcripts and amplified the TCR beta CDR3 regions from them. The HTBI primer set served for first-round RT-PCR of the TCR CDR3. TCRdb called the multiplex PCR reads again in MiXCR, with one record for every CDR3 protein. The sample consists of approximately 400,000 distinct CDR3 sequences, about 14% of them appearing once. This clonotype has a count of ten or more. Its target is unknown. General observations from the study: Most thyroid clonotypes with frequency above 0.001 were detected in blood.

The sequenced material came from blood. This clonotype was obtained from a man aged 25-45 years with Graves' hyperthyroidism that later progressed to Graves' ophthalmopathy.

CDR3 region: CASSIEDRRYYNEQFF. The CDR3 nucleotides are TGTGCCAGTAGTATAGAGGACCGCCGGTACTACAATGAGCAGTTCTTC. V gene TRBV19 combines with J gene TRBJ2-1; no definite D call. CDR1 is LNHDA, CDR2 SQIVND, per germline (reference sequence). Trimming left V 0 bases short and J 3 bases short, with 12 bases between. This CDR3 is 16 amino acids long.